This T cell receptor (beta chain) emerged from a study of cytomegalovirus exposure and HLA in healthy donors. Vbeta (60) and Jbeta (13) primers were used in the PCR. The method was immunoSEQ multiplex PCR; TCRdb's version includes in-frame clones alone and lacks a portion of them. The profile shows about 150,000 clones, around 80% of them singletons. Germline loops: CDR1 SGHNT, CDR2 YYREEE (reference sequence). The CDR3 totals 14 residues. The V and J ends lost 6 bases and 4 bases, in that order; junction bases with no gene match: 5. The chain carries TRBV5-4 and TRBJ2-7, with 12 nucleotides matching TRBD2. Sequenced input: PBMCs. The TCR sequence derives from a man in his forties in good health and CMV-seropositive. The DNA for the CDR3 is TGTGCCAGCACCTCGGGACTAGCGGGTTACGAGCAGTACTTC. Protein sequence: CASTSGLAGYEQYF.